Sequencing of this T cell receptor (beta chain) was carried out in a study of siplizumab effects on memory and regulatory T cells. As concerns this clone: What it binds is unknown.

The CDR3 consists of 15 residues. With V trimmed by 3 bases and J by 8 bases, 7 bases remained unmatched. Germline CDR1 reads SEHNR; CDR2 reads FQNEAQ (reference sequence). The assay was immunoSEQ multiplex PCR, and TCRdb's table has in-frame clones only and misses some. The top ten hold 1.7% of the sample, which has some 65,000 clones, 75% to 90% seen once. General study findings and limits: Siplizumab caused a significant drop in alloreactive sequences traceable to unstimulated CD4+ memory cells. Only a minority of proliferating CD4+ or CD8+ clones had an assignable naive or memory phenotype, with roughly 75-96% lacking one. Researchers did not confirm the suppressive function of proliferating Tregs from siplizumab cultures.

The sample consisted of Tregs sorted from blood. The chain has TRBV7-9 and TRBJ2-1, with TRBD2 matching 10 bases. The TCR comes from a human donor in good health. CDR3 DNA sequence: TGTGCCAGCAGCTTCACAATAGCGGGAGGACATGAGCAGTTCTTC. Protein sequence: CASSFTIAGGHEQFF.